This TCR beta chain was identified in a study of cytomegalovirus exposure and HLA in healthy donors (dated by TCRdb to the late 2010s). Concerning the study at large: According to a later analysis, one platform produced both the roughly 120 validation repertoires and the 720 or so repertoires of the first cohort. The study was designed to test whether signatures of past pathogen exposure could be identified by cataloging public T cell receptors. A separate validation cohort of about 110 different subjects was used in addition to the 666-subject first cohort. To predict cytomegalovirus infection status, the study combined high-throughput TCR immunosequencing, statistical association of individual TCRs with disease status, and machine learning.

The paper as a whole reports these results and caveats: Three of the identified cytomegalovirus-associated TCR beta chains were confirmed in vitro to be specific for cytomegalovirus antigens. Across donors, most TCR sequences were observed very rarely, whereas some public TCRs were present in many individuals. According to the authors, the approach could potentially be generalized to other disease states and immunological phenotypes. In the study, around 150 TCR beta chains were listed as associated with cytomegalovirus. All 120 or so repertoires were used to score co-occurrence in the validation cohort in a later analysis, because that analysis had no HLA typing for the cohort. The classifier was reported to diagnose cytomegalovirus status with high specificity and sensitivity in both the original and validation cohorts. Of the cluster scores, around 95% were above 0 in a later analysis, which found that TCRs clustered in the first cohort also tended to co-occur in the 120 validation repertoires.

Libraries came from the immunoSEQ multiplex PCR assay. Per the authors' processing: A statistical classification framework was built for diagnosing cytomegalovirus status from the catalog of TCR beta chain sequences. TCRdb re-hosts the immuneACCESS table, in-frame sequences only. Its copies lack some clones; in the studies checked, an unresolved V gene accounts for under half of them, and the cause for the rest is not known. The DNA gave D and trimming, while V, J and clone size come from that table. The table for this sample lists about 72,000 clones; less than 95% of them were counted only once. The top ten clonotypes cover 0.5% to 0.65% of the sample. The donors belonged to the validation cohort of around 130 subjects, which was separate from the approximately 700-subject first cohort. In regard to this clone: This receptor's antigen is unknown. There are no base qualities to consult, and no much larger clone falls within one base.

Spanning cysteine to phenylalanine, the CDR3 consists of 15 amino acids. Only the CDR3 DNA stays, 45 bases, in frame from base 1. The germline V gene provides CDR1 SGHTA and CDR2 FQGNSA. The junction shows trimming of 5 bases on V and 2 bases on J, and the gene matches do not reach 6 bases of it. Recombination linked TRBV7-2 to TRBJ1-3, and TRBD1 aligns with 7 junction nucleotides. The sample taken for sequencing was PBMCs. This clonotype was sampled from a woman aged 18 to 35 in good health and CMV-seronegative. The sequenced DNA is TGTGCCAGCAGCCCGCAGGACAGGCCTGGAAACACCATATATTTT. The resulting protein is CASSPQDRPGNTIYF.